The 32 T cell receptor beta chains given below trace back to one sample, sequenced in a study of blood T cell repertoires in COVID-19. Using immunoSEQ multiplex PCR, the repertoire was profiled, and TCRdb retains in-frame clones only, with some absent. The sample lists about 76,000 clones; approximately 81% were seen once. Sequenced input: peripheral blood. Receptors were obtained from a man aged 60 to 69 with COVID-19, enrolled during active disease.

The chain links TRBV28 to TRBJ2-1; a possible D gene is TRBD2 (6 bases). This CDR3 spans 13 amino acids. Looked up from germline, CDR1 is MDHEN and CDR2 is SYDVKM. V lost 8 bases and J lost 0, with 8 bases in between. This CDR3 is CASLGGSYNEQFF. The CDR3 DNA reads TGTGCCAGCCTCGGGGGCTCCTACAATGAGCAGTTCTTC.

This sequence joins TRBV2 and TRBJ1-5; the D gene is possibly TRBD1 (6 bases). CDR1 is SNHLY, CDR2 FYNNEI, per germline. Trimming stripped 2 bases from V and 5 bases from J, with 13 bases between. The CDR3 is 15 amino acids. The CDR3 sequence is CASSEWDTADQPQHF. The CDR3 DNA follows: TGTGCCAGCAGTGAATGGGACACGGCCGATCAGCCCCAGCATTTT.

The CDR3 DNA is TGTGCCAGCGGGGACAGGTTGGCAGAAAAACTGTTTTTT. It is translated as CASGDRLAEKLFF. V is TRBV19 and J is TRBJ1-4; 8 bases line up with TRBD1. The ends lost 9 bases at V and 8 bases at J; junction bases unmatched: 8. Germline values: CDR1 LNHDA, CDR2 SQIVND (reference sequence). The CDR3 extends over 13 amino acids.

The chain links TRBV20-1 to TRBJ1-2; no reliable D call. The CDR3 consists of 12 residues. Deletions cut 3 bases from V and 8 bases from J, with 13 bases between. Germline V lookup: CDR1 DFQATT, CDR2 SNEGSKA (reference sequence). The CDR3 sequence is CSASLQRGGYTF. In nucleotides, the CDR3 is TGCAGTGCTAGTCTACAGCGCGGGGGCTACACCTTC.

This clone was observed a single time. This chain uses TRBV19 with TRBJ1-6, with D perhaps TRBD1 (5 bases). V dropped 5 bases and J dropped 9 bases, with 14 bases sitting between them. Per germline, CDR1 LNHDA and CDR2 SQIVND (reference sequence). CDR3 length equals 14 residues. The CDR3 nucleotides read TGTGCCAGTAGTGCCGAATCAGGGTTTTCACCCCTCCACTTT. Encoded protein: CASSAESGFSPLHF.

This clone was found a few times. This chain joins TRBV11-2 and TRBJ1-3, with D uncertain. V dropped 1 base and J dropped 1 base, with 11 bases sitting between them. Germline assignment: CDR1 SGHAT and CDR2 FQNNGV. This CDR3 contains 16 residues. This chain's CDR3 is CASSLGVRRSGNTIYF. The CDR3 nucleotides read TGTGCCAGCAGCTTAGGAGTCAGGAGGTCTGGAAACACCATATATTTT.

This sequence joins TRBV28 and TRBJ2-2, with a possible D match to TRBD1 (5 bases). Germline CDR1 reads MDHEN; CDR2 reads SYDVKM. The CDR3 is made up of 14 amino acids. V was clipped by 6 bases and J by 1 base, with 9 bases between them. This chain's CDR3 is CASSDSWNTGELFF. As DNA, the CDR3 is TGTGCCAGCAGCGACAGTTGGAACACCGGGGAGCTGTTTTTT.

This clone came up a few times. The gene calls are TRBV30 and TRBJ2-3; 8 bases line up with TRBD2. In germline, CDR1 is GTSNPN, CDR2 SVGIG (reference sequence). CDR3 size: 15 residues. V lost 2 bases to trimming and J lost 0 bases; unmatched junction nucleotides: 4. CDR3 amino acids: CAWSPGLGSTDTQYF. CDR3 in DNA: TGTGCCTGGAGTCCGGGACTAGGGAGCACAGATACGCAGTATTTT.

This clone was found once. V and J are TRBV3-1 (or the pseudogene TRBV3-2) and TRBJ2-7, with 11 positions matching TRBD2. The CDR3 has 19 residues. V was pared by 3 bases and J by 2 bases, with 15 bases of the junction left unmatched. CDR1 is LGHDT and CDR2 is YNNKEL in the germline V gene (reference sequence). In nucleotides, the CDR3 is TGTGCCAGCAGCCAGTATAAAAAGATAACTAGCGGGAGAGCCTACGAGCAGTACTTC. Its translation is CASSQYKKITSGRAYEQYF.

The V gene is TRBV4-2, the J gene TRBJ2-3; TRBD2 matches 12 bases. J was trimmed by 3 bases and V by 4 bases; bases with no gene match: 5. Germline V gene data show CDR1 as LGHNA and CDR2 as YNFKEQ. The CDR3 has 16 residues. CDR3 in amino acids: CASSPPSGRGTDTQYF. The DNA for the CDR3 is TGTGCCAGCAGCCCACCTAGCGGGAGGGGTACAGATACGCAGTATTTT.

CDR3 in DNA: TGCGCCAGCCAGCCCACAGCTTCCAACAATGAGCAGTTCTTC. This gives the protein CASQPTASNNEQFF. The gene calls are TRBV5-1 and TRBJ2-1, with no clear D. Looked up from germline, CDR1 is SGHRS and CDR2 is YFSETQ. The CDR3 loop spans 14 amino acids. V lost 7 bases and J 5 bases, leaving 16 bases between the germline ends. Full variable domain (remainder filled in from reference TRBV5-1 and TRBJ2-1): KAGVTQTPRYLIKTRGQQVTLSCSPISGHRSVSWYQQTPGQGLQFLFEYFSETQRNKGNFPGRFSGRQFSNSRSEMNVSTLELGDSALYLCASQPTASNNEQFFGPGTRLTVL.

The V call is TRBV11-2, the J call TRBJ2-3; 8 nucleotides match TRBD2. Germline V CDR1 and CDR2: SGHAT, FQNNGV. Trimming cost V 6 bases and J 6 bases; bases outside gene matches: 14. The CDR3 consists of 16 residues. The CDR3 DNA reads as TGTGCCAGCAGGTCCCCGGGGCGGGGGGCTCGGGATACGCAGTATTTT. Translation gives CASRSPGRGARDTQYF. The complete variable domain, with remaining parts taken from reference TRBV11-2 and TRBJ2-3, reads EAGVAQSPRYKIIEKRQSVAFWCNPISGHATLYWYQQILGQGPKLLIQFQNNGVVDDSQLPKDRFSAERLKGVDSTLKIQPAKLEDSAVYLCASRSPGRGARDTQYFGPGTRLTVL.

This clone is a singleton in its sample. The chain links TRBV14 to TRBJ2-5; maybe TRBD1 (5 bases). Trimming cost V 4 bases and J 6 bases, with 6 bases left between them. Germline CDR1 is SGHDN and CDR2 is FVKESK. The CDR3 has 11 amino acids. CDR3 nucleotide sequence: TGTGCCAGCAGCCCAGGGAAGACCCAGTACTTC. Its translation: CASSPGKTQYF.

The chain carries TRBV2 and TRBJ2-1, with D maybe TRBD2 (5 bases). Per the germline V gene, CDR1 is SNHLY and CDR2 is FYNNEI. V shed 1 base and J shed 9 bases, with 19 bases lying between them. The CDR3 has 16 amino acids. This CDR3 reads CASSEVGLAGDGEQFF. The CDR3 DNA reads TGTGCCAGCAGTGAAGTCGGATTAGCCGGGGATGGTGAGCAGTTCTTC.

The CDR3 reads CASSSLTGRDQPQHF. CDR3 bases: TGTGCCAGCAGCAGTTTGACGGGTCGTGATCAGCCCCAGCATTTT. The J gene is TRBJ1-5, the V gene TRBV11-2, with D unresolved. Germline assignment: CDR1 SGHAT and CDR2 FQNNGV. V was pared by 5 bases and J by 5 bases, with 16 bases between. This CDR3 has 15 amino acids.

The V call is TRBV4-1, the J call TRBJ1-5; 9 positions agree with TRBD1. V was pared by 0 bases and J by 6 bases, with 6 bases of the junction left unmatched. Germline assignment: CDR1 MGHRA and CDR2 YSYEKL. The CDR3 extends over 16 amino acids. CDR3 sequence reads: CASSQDRTGGVQPQHF. The CDR3 coding sequence is TGCGCCAGCAGCCAAGACAGAACAGGGGGCGTTCAGCCCCAGCATTTT.

The V call is TRBV5-1, the J call TRBJ1-2; TRBD1 aligns across 11 bases. Germline lookup yields CDR1 SGHRS and CDR2 YFSETQ. CDR3 length: 14 residues. After removal of 4 bases from V and 8 bases from J, the junction contained 7 bases not matched to a gene. The CDR3 here is CASSPGTGGGGYTF. The CDR3 DNA reads as TGCGCCAGCAGCCCGGGGACAGGGGGTGGCGGCTACACCTTC.

This clone has only one observation. V and J are TRBV6-1 and TRBJ1-5, with 9 bases identical to TRBD1. Germline CDR1 MNHNS, CDR2 SASEGT. The CDR3 consists of 15 residues. After removal of 3 bases from V and 7 bases from J, the junction contained 7 bases not matched to a gene. The CDR3 sequence: CASSDLGQGSQPQHF. The CDR3 DNA follows: TGTGCCAGCAGTGACCTGGGACAGGGAAGCCAGCCCCAGCATTTT.

The gene calls are TRBV30 and TRBJ2-3; D might be TRBD1 (6 bases). The V gene's germline CDR1 is GTSNPN and CDR2 SVGIG (reference sequence). The CDR3 contains 15 residues. Trimming cost V 1 base and J 2 bases, with 13 bases left between them. The CDR3 region is CAWSETRDNTDTQYF. CDR3 nucleotide sequence: TGTGCCTGGAGTGAGACTCGGGACAACACAGATACGCAGTATTTT.

The rearrangement links TRBV11-1 to TRBJ2-7, with 10 bases matching TRBD1. This CDR3 has 15 amino acids. V was clipped by 1 base and J by 2 bases; unmatched bases: 2. CDR1 SGHAT and CDR2 FQDESV come from the germline V gene (reference sequence). The CDR3 is CASSLVGQGAYEQYF. The CDR3 DNA reads TGTGCCAGCAGCTTAGTAGGACAGGGGGCCTACGAGCAGTACTTC.

This clone showed up just once. The chain is built from TRBV5-1 and TRBJ1-5, with TRBD1 as a possible D gene (5 bases). CDR3 length: 13 residues. Germline CDR1 and CDR2: SGHRS and YFSETQ. The V gene lost 3 bases and the J gene lost 11 bases, with 15 bases spanning the gap. The CDR3 here is CASSWHGGESQHF. CDR3 coding DNA: TGCGCCAGCAGCTGGCATGGGGGGGAGTCCCAGCATTTT. Looking up the rest from reference TRBV5-1 and TRBJ1-5 gives the full variable domain: KAGVTQTPRYLIKTRGQQVTLSCSPISGHRSVSWYQQTPGQGLQFLFEYFSETQRNKGNFPGRFSGRQFSNSRSEMNVSTLELGDSALYLCASSWHGGESQHFGDGTRLSIL.

DNA for the CDR3: TGTGCCAGCAACCCGGCAGGGGGCGAGGGCACCGGGGAGCTGTTTTTT. This translates into CASNPAGGEGTGELFF. The gene calls are TRBV7-9 and TRBJ2-2; 8 bases are a match to TRBD1. V trimming: 7 bases; J trimming: 4 bases; junction bases outside the gene matches: 11. There are 16 residues in the CDR3. CDR1 is SEHNR, CDR2 FQNEAQ, per germline (reference sequence).

The chain has TRBV24-1 and TRBJ1-2; 8 nucleotides line up with TRBD1. Per germline, CDR1 KGHDR and CDR2 SFDVKD. This CDR3 contains 18 residues. V lost 9 bases, J lost 0 bases, and 17 bases stayed unmatched. Here the CDR3 DNA reads TGTGCCACCGCCGCCAACCCGGGACAGGACCCCGCTAACTATGGCTACACCTTC. The encoded protein is CATAANPGQDPANYGYTF.

The chain employs TRBV24-1 and TRBJ2-1; D is undetermined. The CDR3 has 14 residues. Per the germline V gene, CDR1 is KGHDR and CDR2 is SFDVKD. The V end was cut by 6 bases, the J end by 0 bases, with 8 bases between. CDR3 DNA sequence: TGTGCCACCAGTAGCGATCTCTCCTACAATGAGCAGTTCTTC. Its translation: CATSSDLSYNEQFF.

The genes are TRBV6-5 and TRBJ1-6, with D possibly being TRBD1 (6 bases). Per germline, CDR1 MNHEY and CDR2 SVGAGI. V gave up 4 bases and J gave up 6 bases, with 13 bases separating them. This CDR3 is 15 amino acids long. The CDR3 nucleotides read TGTGCCAGCAGTTCCAGGGGTGGAGGTAATTCACCCCTCCACTTT. This translates into CASSSRGGGNSPLHF.

The chain combines TRBV11-2 with TRBJ2-1; D call uncertain. V was clipped by 6 bases and J by 3 bases, with 6 bases between them. CDR3 length equals 12 residues. Germline V gene data show CDR1 as SGHAT and CDR2 as FQNNGV. CDR3 sequence: CASSQNYNEQFF. DNA for the CDR3: TGTGCCAGCAGTCAAAACTACAATGAGCAGTTCTTC.

This chain uses TRBV3-1 (or the pseudogene TRBV3-2) with TRBJ2-3; 11 bases fit TRBD2. The CDR3 has 17 residues. CDR1 LGHDT and CDR2 YNNKEL come from the germline V gene (reference sequence). V shed 0 bases and J 4 bases; nucleotides not matched to a gene: 6. The CDR3 here is CASSQEWASGRSDTQYF. The DNA for the CDR3 is TGTGCCAGCAGCCAAGAGTGGGCTAGCGGGAGGTCAGATACGCAGTATTTT.

The chain links TRBV7-9 to TRBJ2-2; 11 bases map to TRBD2. Germline CDR1 SEHNR, CDR2 FQNEAQ (reference sequence). The CDR3 loop spans 16 amino acids. Losses at the gene ends were 5 bases for V and 0 bases for J; bases not matched to a gene: 2. CDR3 sequence: CASSRLAGTNTGELFF. CDR3 DNA sequence: TGTGCCAGCAGCCGACTAGCGGGAACGAACACCGGGGAGCTGTTTTTT.

This clone was counted once. The chain links TRBV7-2 to TRBJ2-7, with D tentatively TRBD1 (5 bases). CDR1 and CDR2 from the germline V gene are SGHTA and FQGNSA. This CDR3 spans 16 amino acids. V dropped 5 bases and J dropped 1 base, with 18 bases sitting between them. CDR3 protein: CASSRRRGNPSYEQYF. CDR3 coding DNA: TGTGCCAGCAGCCGGAGAAGGGGCAATCCTTCCTACGAGCAGTACTTC. Using reference TRBV7-2 and TRBJ2-7 for the parts outside the CDR3, the full variable domain is GAGVSQSPSNKVTEKGKDVELRCDPISGHTALYWYRQSLGQGLEFLIYFQGNSAPDKSGLPSDRFSAERTGGSVSTLTIQRTQQEDSAVYLCASSRRRGNPSYEQYFGPGTRLTVT.

This chain connects TRBV11-2 to TRBJ1-1; D not certain. Trimming removed 3 bases from V and 0 bases from J, with 5 bases in between. Germline-derived CDR1 and CDR2 are SGHAT and FQNNGV. The CDR3 covers 13 residues. The CDR3, as DNA: TGTGCCAGCAGCTTTTCTATGAACACTGAAGCTTTCTTT. Translated: CASSFSMNTEAFF.

The V gene is TRBV7-2, the J gene TRBJ1-1; D remains unclear. Looked up from germline, CDR1 is SGHTA and CDR2 is FQGNSA. The CDR3 runs 14 residues. The V gene lost 5 bases and the J gene lost 2 bases, with 12 bases spanning the gap. CDR3 DNA: TGTGCCAGCAGCCCAACCACCAGTAACACTGAAGCTTTCTTT. Translated, it gives CASSPTTSNTEAFF.

The chain joins TRBV4-2 to TRBJ2-2, with 7 bases lining up with TRBD2. CDR3 length: 16 amino acids. In germline, CDR1 is LGHNA, CDR2 YNFKEQ. Trimming cost V 4 bases and J 2 bases; bases outside gene matches: 7. CDR3 region: CASSPGLVPNTGELFF. The CDR3, as DNA: TGTGCCAGCAGCCCCGGACTAGTTCCTAACACCGGGGAGCTGTTTTTT.